What follows is one T cell receptor beta chain and its context. This CDR3 has 12 residues. V shed 0 bases and J shed 9 bases, with 9 bases lying between them. Germline loops: CDR1 SQVTM, CDR2 ANQGSEA. Though nominally healthy at sampling, donors likely had unrecorded immune exposures. PCR used 60 Vbeta primers and 13 Jbeta primers. Profiled with immunoSEQ multiplex PCR; TCRdb holds only in-frame clones, not every one. The repertoire holds approximately 170,000 clones, with about 85% as singletons. The entry originates in a study of cytomegalovirus exposure and HLA in healthy donors. The chain joins TRBV29-1 to TRBJ1-3; no definite D call. The TCR was taken from a man aged 45 to 65 in good health and CMV-seropositive. The sequenced material came from PBMCs. The CDR3 DNA reads as TGCAGCGTTGAAGAGGCGGCCCGCACCATATATTTT. This gives the protein CSVEEAARTIYF.